These 20 T cell receptor beta chains share one sample of origin, sequenced in a study of cytomegalovirus exposure and HLA in healthy donors (dated by TCRdb to about 2017). The library came from the immunoSEQ multiplex PCR assay. The immuneACCESS repertoire file appears here via TCRdb, limited to in-frame rearrangements. These files lack a portion of the clones; in checked studies, under half of the deficit traces to unresolved V genes, and the cause of the others is not known. The sample table shows 90,000 to 110,000 clones, and around 83% are seen once. The ten largest clones represent over 3% of the sample. Specimen: PBMCs. These receptor sequences come from a woman in her late teens or twenties in good health and CMV-seropositive.

The V and J genes are TRBV28 and TRBJ2-1; 9 positions match TRBD1. This CDR3 is built from 15 residues. CDR1 is MDHEN and CDR2 is SYDVKM in the germline V gene. J was trimmed by 4 bases and V by 6 bases; bases with no gene match: 7. In DNA form, the CDR3 reads TGTGCCAGCAGCTTCGGGGACAGGGAGTACAATGAGCAGTTCTTC. As protein: CASSFGDREYNEQFF. The full variable domain, in which reference TRBV28 and TRBJ2-1 provide the parts outside the CDR3, is DVKVTQSSRYLVKRTGEKVFLECVQDMDHENMFWYRQDPGLGLRLIYFSYDVKMKEKGDIPEGYSVSREKKERFSLILESASTNQTSMYLCASSFGDREYNEQFFGPGTRLTVL.

This clone was counted a single time. The chain links TRBV28 to TRBJ2-5; the D is unclear. Deletions cut 6 bases from V and 5 bases from J, with 7 bases between. The CDR3 is 11 residues long. Per germline, CDR1 MDHEN and CDR2 SYDVKM. Here the CDR3 DNA reads TGTGCCAGCAGCCGTGCGGAGACCCAGTACTTC. It specifies CASSRAETQYF.

The genes are TRBV5-1 and TRBJ2-3, with a weak D call TRBD2 (7 bases). In germline, CDR1 is SGHRS, CDR2 YFSETQ. The V and J ends lost 0 bases and 2 bases respectively, with 16 bases between them. The CDR3 is 17 amino acids. The CDR3 sequence is CASSLEARGGYTDTQYF. The CDR3 coding sequence is TGCGCCAGCAGCTTGGAAGCTCGCGGGGGCTACACAGATACGCAGTATTTT. Full variable domain (outside the CDR3, taken from reference TRBV5-1 and TRBJ2-3): KAGVTQTPRYLIKTRGQQVTLSCSPISGHRSVSWYQQTPGQGLQFLFEYFSETQRNKGNFPGRFSGRQFSNSRSEMNVSTLELGDSALYLCASSLEARGGYTDTQYFGPGTRLTVL.

V and J are TRBV13 and TRBJ2-7, with unresolved D. V was clipped by 4 bases and J by 2 bases, with 12 bases between them. Germline V gene lookup returns CDR1 PRHDT and CDR2 FYEKMQ (reference sequence). The CDR3 loop spans 14 amino acids. The CDR3 region is CASSSRGAPYEQYF. The DNA for the CDR3 is TGTGCCAGCAGCTCCCGTGGAGCGCCCTACGAGCAGTACTTC. The full variable domain, rest sourced from reference TRBV13 and TRBJ2-7, is AAGVIQSPRHLIKEKRETATLKCYPIPRHDTVYWYQQGPGQDPQFLISFYEKMQSDKGSIPDRFSAQQFSDYHSELNMSSLELGDSALYFCASSSRGAPYEQYFGPGTRLTVT.

This clone was counted a few times. The rearrangement uses TRBV7-9 and TRBJ1-2; D gene ambiguous. CDR1 SEHNR and CDR2 FQNEAQ come from the germline V gene (reference sequence). V lost 5 bases and J 6 bases, leaving 10 bases between the germline ends. CDR3 length equals 12 residues. Here the CDR3 reads CASSPKKDGYTF. CDR3 coding DNA: TGTGCCAGCAGCCCTAAAAAAGATGGCTACACCTTC.

The rearrangement joins TRBV30 to TRBJ2-1; no firm D call. V lost 4 bases and J 0 bases, leaving 10 bases between the germline ends. The CDR3 has 14 residues. The germline V gene has CDR1 GTSNPN and CDR2 SVGIG (reference sequence). CDR3 coding DNA: TGTGCCTGGATGAGGCCAGACTCCTACAATGAGCAGTTCTTC. Translated, it gives CAWMRPDSYNEQFF.

The gene calls are TRBV27 and TRBJ1-1; D is ambiguous. The CDR3 runs 13 residues. Trimming removed 8 bases at V and 1 base at J, with 11 bases between. Per the germline V gene, CDR1 is MNHEY and CDR2 is SMNVEV (reference sequence). The CDR3 is CASGLAQNTEAFF. The CDR3, as DNA: TGTGCCAGCGGCCTGGCACAGAACACTGAAGCTTTCTTT.

V and J are TRBV18 and TRBJ1-4; 8 bases fit TRBD1. This CDR3 has 15 amino acids. The germline V gene has CDR1 KGHSH and CDR2 LQKENI. V lost 6 bases, J lost 5 bases, and 8 bases stayed unmatched. The CDR3 coding sequence is TGTGCCAGCTCCCCCGGGACAGGCGCCAATGAAAAACTGTTTTTT. This codes for CASSPGTGANEKLFF.

In this sample, this clone turned up once. The chain has TRBV20-1 and TRBJ2-7, with TRBD1 as a possible D gene (6 bases). CDR1 and CDR2 (germline): DFQATT, SNEGSKA (reference sequence). Deletions cut 5 bases from V and 6 bases from J, with 11 bases between. The CDR3 is made up of 11 amino acids. The DNA of the CDR3 is TGCAGTGCTTCACAGGGTGGCGAGCAGTACTTC. Translation gives CSASQGGEQYF.

V and J are TRBV10-3 and TRBJ2-1, with 9 bases aligning to TRBD2. V gave up 10 bases and J gave up 4 bases; unmatched junction bases: 11. Germline V CDR1 and CDR2: ENHRY, SYGVKD. The CDR3 consists of 15 residues. The CDR3, as DNA: TGTGCCACCTCCGCCCCCCTAGCGGGGTACAATGAGCAGTTCTTC. This gives the protein CATSAPLAGYNEQFF.

This clone appeared once. The chain combines TRBV19 with TRBJ1-5, with D uncertain. Germline V gives CDR1 LNHDA, CDR2 SQIVND (reference sequence). The CDR3 runs 13 residues. V lost 10 bases to trimming and J lost 3 bases, with 13 bases between them. In nucleotides, the CDR3 is TGTGCCACCCGAAGAGCACTCAATCAGCCCCAGCATTTT. Translating it yields CATRRALNQPQHF.

The chain links TRBV2 to TRBJ1-1; a possible D gene is TRBD1 (5 bases). The length of the CDR3 is 12 residues. V gave up 7 bases and J gave up 8 bases, with 14 bases separating them. Germline V gene sequence: CDR1 SNHLY, CDR2 FYNNEI. The CDR3 here is CASTRAAPEAFF. Written as DNA, the CDR3 is TGTGCCAGCACCAGGGCAGCCCCCGAAGCTTTCTTT.

The chain has TRBV30 and TRBJ1-2; D is possibly TRBD1 (6 bases). The CDR3 consists of 12 residues. Germline lookup yields CDR1 GTSNPN and CDR2 SVGIG (reference sequence). The ends were cut back, 8 bases at V and 3 bases at J, with 13 bases in the middle. DNA for the CDR3: TGTGCCCACGAGGGGGGGCACTATGGCTACACCTTC. It yields the protein CAHEGGHYGYTF.

This clone was found once. This chain joins TRBV9 and TRBJ2-1; a possible D gene is TRBD1 (6 bases). V shed 3 bases and J shed 4 bases, with 14 bases lying between them. The CDR3 loop spans 15 amino acids. The germline gives CDR1 SGDLS, CDR2 YYNGEE. Here the CDR3 reads CASSAWDTVYNEQFF. The CDR3 DNA reads as TGTGCCAGCAGCGCTTGGGACACGGTATACAATGAGCAGTTCTTC.

The chain is built from TRBV19 and TRBJ1-3, with D tentatively TRBD1 (5 bases). The V gene lost 1 base and the J gene lost 4 bases, with 8 bases spanning the gap. Germline V CDR1 and CDR2: LNHDA, SQIVND (reference sequence). The CDR3 has 14 residues. CDR3 sequence (DNA): TGTGCCAGTAGTATAGCGACAGTCGGAAACACCATATATTTT. This codes for CASSIATVGNTIYF.

The chain links TRBV28 to TRBJ2-3; a weak D match, TRBD2 (5 bases). CDR3 length: 16 amino acids. V gave up 5 bases and J gave up 0 bases, with 15 bases separating them. The germline gives CDR1 MDHEN, CDR2 SYDVKM. CDR3: CASSPRRGQSTDTQYF. The CDR3 region has the DNA TGTGCCAGCAGTCCCCGGAGAGGGCAGAGCACAGATACGCAGTATTTT.

This clone was recorded only once. This chain's CDR3 is CATSRELPELVYNEQFF. The DNA of the CDR3 is TGTGCCACCAGCAGAGAACTTCCTGAACTAGTATACAATGAGCAGTTCTTC. V and J are TRBV15 and TRBJ2-1, with a weak D call TRBD2 (5 bases). The CDR3 contains 17 residues. V was pared by 0 bases and J by 4 bases, with 16 bases between. Germline-derived CDR1 and CDR2 are LNHNV and YYDKDF (reference sequence).

A note on this clone: The junction departs from the called germline gene at one end, perhaps through a read error. V is TRBV9 and J is TRBJ2-1, with D tentatively TRBD1 (5 bases). Germline-derived CDR1 and CDR2 are SGDLS and YYNGEE. The CDR3 totals 14 residues. The CDR3 spells CASSVELIGWGRVF. CDR3 DNA: TGTGCCAGCAGCGTAGAGTTAATTGGGTGGGGCCGGGTCTTC.

The chain employs TRBV5-1 and TRBJ1-2; a possible D gene is TRBD1 (6 bases). The CDR3 length is 15 residues. Trimming stripped 0 bases from V and 2 bases from J, with 11 bases between. CDR1 SGHRS and CDR2 YFSETQ come from the germline V gene. The CDR3 spells CASSLDGQRNYGYTF. CDR3 DNA: TGCGCCAGCAGCTTGGATGGACAGCGAAACTATGGCTACACCTTC.

This chain connects TRBV18 to TRBJ2-1, with 8 bases identical to TRBD1. Germline lookup yields CDR1 KGHSH and CDR2 LQKENI. The CDR3 totals 12 residues. The trim removed 8 bases at V and 5 bases at J, leaving 2 bases unmatched. CDR3 in amino acids: CASGQGDNEQFF. CDR3 DNA: TGTGCCAGCGGACAGGGTGACAATGAGCAGTTCTTC.